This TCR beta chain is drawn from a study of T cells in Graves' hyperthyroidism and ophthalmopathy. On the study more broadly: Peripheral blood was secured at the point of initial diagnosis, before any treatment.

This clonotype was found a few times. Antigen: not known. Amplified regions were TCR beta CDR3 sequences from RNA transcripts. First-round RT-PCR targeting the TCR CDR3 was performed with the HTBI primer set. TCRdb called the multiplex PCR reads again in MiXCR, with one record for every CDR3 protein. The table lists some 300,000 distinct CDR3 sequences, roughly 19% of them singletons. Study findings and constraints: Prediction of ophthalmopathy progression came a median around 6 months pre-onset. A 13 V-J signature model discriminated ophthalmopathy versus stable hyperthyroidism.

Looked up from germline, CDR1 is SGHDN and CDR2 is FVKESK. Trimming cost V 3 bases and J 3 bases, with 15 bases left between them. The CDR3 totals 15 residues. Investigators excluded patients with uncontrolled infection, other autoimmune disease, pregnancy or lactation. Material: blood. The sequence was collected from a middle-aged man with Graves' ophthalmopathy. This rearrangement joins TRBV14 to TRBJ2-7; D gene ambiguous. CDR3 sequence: CASSQERTANYEQYF. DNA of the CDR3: TGTGCCAGCAGCCAGGAGAGAACAGCTAACTACGAGCAGTACTTC.